Presented here are 7 T cell receptor beta chains from one specimen sequenced in a study of Graves' ophthalmopathy and Graves' hyperthyroidism. As the template, RNA transcripts were used to amplify TCR beta CDR3 regions. Second-round multiplex PCR followed a first-round RT-PCR using HTBI primers. TCRdb analysed the multiplex PCR reads with MiXCR anew, one entry per CDR3 protein. The sample has about 370,000 distinct CDR3 sequences, around 17% seen once; the top ten hold 1.6%. The specimen was peripheral blood. Source of these receptors: a woman between 18 and 29 years old with Graves' ophthalmopathy.

This clonotype was counted ten times or more. The chain recombines TRBV15 with TRBJ1-1; 7 nucleotides agree with TRBD1. J gave up 4 bases and V 5 bases, and 19 bases lay outside the gene matches. CDR1 and CDR2 from the germline V gene are LNHNV and YYDKDF (reference sequence). The CDR3 runs to 18 residues. The CDR3 is CATSPPGTPGRGSTEAFF. The CDR3 nucleotides are TGTGCCACCAGCCCTCCCGGGACACCCGGCAGGGGGTCCACTGAAGCTTTCTTT.

V gene TRBV6-2 or TRBV6-3 combines with J gene TRBJ1-1; D may be TRBD1 (5 bases). Germline CDR1 reads MNHEY; CDR2 reads SVGEGT. The CDR3 is 13 amino acids. V was shortened by 6 bases and J by 0 bases, with 8 bases between the two germline ends. CDR3 nucleotides: TGTGCCAGCAGGGGGGTTGTGAACACTGAAGCTTTCTTT. This gives the protein CASRGVVNTEAFF.

V and J are TRBV12-3 or TRBV12-4 and TRBJ1-1; 9 positions match TRBD1. CDR3 length equals 16 residues. V was pared by 5 bases and J by 0 bases, with 7 bases of the junction left unmatched. CDR3 coding DNA: TGTGCCAGCAGTGTCCGGGACAGGGTTGTGAACACTGAAGCTTTCTTT. This gives the protein CASSVRDRVVNTEAFF.

The table lists this clonotype with many counts. A much larger clone is a single base away; this may be a read error. The chain combines TRBV19 with TRBJ1-5; D may be TRBD1 (6 bases). Germline CDR1 reads LNHDA; CDR2 reads SQIVND (reference sequence). The CDR3 contains 12 residues. V lost 6 bases and J 7 bases, leaving 10 bases between the germline ends. CDR3 coding DNA: TGTGCCAGTAGGTCCCAGGGGCAGCCCCAGCATTTT. Protein sequence: CASRSQGQPQHF.

CDR3: CASSPRPGQEFYEQYF. Here the CDR3 DNA reads TGTGCCAGCTCACCGCGCCCGGGACAGGAGTTCTACGAGCAGTACTTC. The V gene is TRBV18, the J gene TRBJ2-7, with 8 bases fitting TRBD1. The germline gives CDR1 KGHSH, CDR2 LQKENI. The CDR3 spans 16 residues. Trimming cost V 3 bases and J 3 bases; bases outside gene matches: 10.

In its sample, this clonotype was seen a few times. The chain links TRBV6-2 or TRBV6-3 to TRBJ1-1, with D maybe TRBD1 (5 bases). The germline gives CDR1 MNHEY, CDR2 SVGEGT. The CDR3 runs to 14 residues. Trimming took 7 bases from V and 2 from J, leaving 14 bases between them. The CDR3 sequence is CASTDSVANTEAFF. For the CDR3, the DNA is TGTGCCAGCACCGACAGTGTTGCTAACACTGAAGCTTTCTTT.

The chain joins TRBV3-1 to TRBJ1-6; 9 bases agree with TRBD1. CDR1 LGHDT and CDR2 YNNKEL come from the germline V gene (reference sequence). The CDR3 length is 15 residues. V trimming: 2 bases; J trimming: 10 bases; junction bases outside the gene matches: 6. This CDR3 is CASSQLDRGESPLHF. The CDR3, as DNA: TGTGCCAGCAGCCAATTGGACAGGGGAGAATCACCCCTCCACTTT.